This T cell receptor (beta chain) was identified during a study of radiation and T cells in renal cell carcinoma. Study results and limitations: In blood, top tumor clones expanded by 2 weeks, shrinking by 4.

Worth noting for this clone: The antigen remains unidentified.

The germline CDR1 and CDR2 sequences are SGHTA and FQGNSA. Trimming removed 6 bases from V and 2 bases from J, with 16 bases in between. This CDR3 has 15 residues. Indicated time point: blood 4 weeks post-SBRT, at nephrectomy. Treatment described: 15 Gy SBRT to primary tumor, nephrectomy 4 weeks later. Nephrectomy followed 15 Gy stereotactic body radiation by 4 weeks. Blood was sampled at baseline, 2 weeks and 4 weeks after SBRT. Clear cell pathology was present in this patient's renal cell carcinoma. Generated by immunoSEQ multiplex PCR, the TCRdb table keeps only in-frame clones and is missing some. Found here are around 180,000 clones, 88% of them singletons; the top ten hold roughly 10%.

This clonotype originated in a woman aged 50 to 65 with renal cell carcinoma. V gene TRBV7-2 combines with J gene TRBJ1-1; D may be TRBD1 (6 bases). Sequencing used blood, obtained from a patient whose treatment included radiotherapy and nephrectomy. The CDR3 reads CASSSDSVGNTEAFF. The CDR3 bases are TGTGCCAGCAGTTCGGACAGCGTGGGAAACACTGAAGCTTTCTTT.